The 3 T cell receptor beta chains in this list originate from one sample, sequenced in a study of cytomegalovirus exposure and HLA in healthy donors. The primer mix had 60 Vbeta and 13 Jbeta primers. TCRdb keeps only in-frame clones here, not all; method: immunoSEQ multiplex PCR. This table has about 200,000 clones, approximately 82% appearing once. The specimen was PBMCs. Receptors were obtained from a male donor in good health and CMV-seronegative.

This clone has more than one count but fewer than ten. The chain has TRBV30 and TRBJ2-7, with D uncertain. Germline V gene sequence: CDR1 GTSNPN, CDR2 SVGIG (reference sequence). The ends were cut back, 0 bases at V and 3 bases at J, with 12 bases in the middle. The CDR3 extends over 14 amino acids. CDR3 sequence (DNA): TGTGCCTGGAGTGTCCCAGAGGAGATCTACGAGCAGTACTTC. Its protein is CAWSVPEEIYEQYF.

This sequence joins TRBV28 and TRBJ2-2; D perhaps matches TRBD1 (5 bases). Germline assignment: CDR1 MDHEN and CDR2 SYDVKM. Trimming cost V 0 bases and J 0 bases, with 8 bases left between them. The CDR3 is 16 amino acids. CDR3 DNA sequence: TGTGCCAGCAGTTTATGGGACAAACCGAACACCGGGGAGCTGTTTTTT. Its translation is CASSLWDKPNTGELFF.

The sample holds one count of this clone. CDR3 protein: CASSLELAGGYNEQFF. The CDR3 region has the DNA TGTGCCAGCAGCCTAGAGCTAGCGGGAGGATACAATGAGCAGTTCTTC. The chain carries TRBV4-2 and TRBJ2-1, with 11 bases matching TRBD2. The CDR3 length is 16 residues. Trimming at V came to 4 bases and at J to 4 bases, leaving 6 bases not matched to a gene. CDR1 and CDR2 from the germline V gene are LGHNA and YNFKEQ.